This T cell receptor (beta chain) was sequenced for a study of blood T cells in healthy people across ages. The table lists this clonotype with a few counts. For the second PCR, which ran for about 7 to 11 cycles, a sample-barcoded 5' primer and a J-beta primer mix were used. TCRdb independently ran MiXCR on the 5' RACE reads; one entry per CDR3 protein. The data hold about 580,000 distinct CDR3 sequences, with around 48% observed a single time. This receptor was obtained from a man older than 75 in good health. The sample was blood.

This chain's CDR3 is CAIRPDWRTNTGELFF. CDR3 DNA: TGTGCCATCCGACCTGACTGGCGCACGAACACCGGGGAGCTGTTTTTT. The rearrangement joins TRBV6-2 or TRBV6-3 to TRBJ2-2, with D hard to call. Germline assignment: CDR1 MNHEY and CDR2 SVGEGT. The length of the CDR3 is 16 residues. V lost 10 bases and J 0 bases, leaving 18 bases between the germline ends.